This T cell receptor (beta chain) was captured in a study of identical twins. Using its own MiXCR run on the 5' RACE reads, TCRdb lists one record per CDR3 protein. This table has 420,000 or so distinct CDR3 sequences, about 18% appearing once. Deletions cut 1 base from V and 5 bases from J, with 9 bases between. The CDR3 runs to 14 residues. On this clonotype itself: Its target is not known.

Study outcomes and limitations: Zero-insertion analyses were open to partial confounding by invariant MAIT and iNKT cells. Models underestimated how often monozygotic twins shared out-of-frame TCR alpha.

This sequence was found in a man in his fifties or sixties in good health. The sample taken for sequencing was naive T cells sorted from blood. The chain employs TRBV12-3 or TRBV12-4 and TRBJ2-1, with unresolved D. The CDR3 DNA reads TGTGCCAGCAGTTTAGTAGTGGGGAACAATGAGCAGTTCTTC. Residues: CASSLVVGNNEQFF.